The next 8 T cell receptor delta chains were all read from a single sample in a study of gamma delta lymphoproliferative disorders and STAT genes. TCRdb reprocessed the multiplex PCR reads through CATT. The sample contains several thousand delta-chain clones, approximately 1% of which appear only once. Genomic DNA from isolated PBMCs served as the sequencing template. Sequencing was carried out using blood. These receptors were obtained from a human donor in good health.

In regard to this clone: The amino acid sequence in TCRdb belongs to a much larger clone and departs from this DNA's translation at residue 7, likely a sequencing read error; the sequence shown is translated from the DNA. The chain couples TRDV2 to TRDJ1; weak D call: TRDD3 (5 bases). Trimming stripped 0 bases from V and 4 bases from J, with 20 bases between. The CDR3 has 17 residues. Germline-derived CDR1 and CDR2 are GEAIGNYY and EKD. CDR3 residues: CACDTLITGETDDKLIF. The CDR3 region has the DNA TGTGCCTGTGACACCCTAATAACTGGTGAAACGGACGATAAACTCATCTTT.

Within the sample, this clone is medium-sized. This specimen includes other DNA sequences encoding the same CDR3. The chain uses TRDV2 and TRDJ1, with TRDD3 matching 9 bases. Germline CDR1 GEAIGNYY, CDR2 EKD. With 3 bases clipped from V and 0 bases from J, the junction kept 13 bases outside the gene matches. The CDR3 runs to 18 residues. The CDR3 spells CACDGVTGGRSYTDKLIF. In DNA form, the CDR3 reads TGTGCCTGTGACGGGGTTACTGGGGGAAGATCGTACACCGATAAACTCATCTTT.

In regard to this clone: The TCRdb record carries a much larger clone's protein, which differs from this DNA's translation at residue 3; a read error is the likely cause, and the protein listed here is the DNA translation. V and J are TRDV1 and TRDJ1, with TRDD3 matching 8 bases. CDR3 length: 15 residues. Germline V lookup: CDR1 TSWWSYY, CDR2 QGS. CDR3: CAPGGPGYFTDKLIF. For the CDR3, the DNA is TGTGCTCCTGGGGGACCGGGATACTTCACCGATAAACTCATCTTT.

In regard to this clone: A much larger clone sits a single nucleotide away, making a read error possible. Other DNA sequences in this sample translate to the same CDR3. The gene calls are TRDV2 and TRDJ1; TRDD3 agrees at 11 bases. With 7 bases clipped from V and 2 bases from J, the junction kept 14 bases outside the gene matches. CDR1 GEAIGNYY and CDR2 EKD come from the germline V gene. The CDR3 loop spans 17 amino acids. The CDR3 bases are TGTGCCTGCGACCCCCTGGGGGATACCCCAAGGACCGATAAACTCATCTTT. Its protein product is CACDPLGDTPRTDKLIF.

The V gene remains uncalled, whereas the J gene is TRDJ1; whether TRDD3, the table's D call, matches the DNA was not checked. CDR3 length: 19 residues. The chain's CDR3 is CASSYFALLGGSYTDKLIF. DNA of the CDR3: TGTGCCTCTAGCTACTTCGCTCTACTCGGGGGGTCGTACACCGATAAACTCATCTTT.

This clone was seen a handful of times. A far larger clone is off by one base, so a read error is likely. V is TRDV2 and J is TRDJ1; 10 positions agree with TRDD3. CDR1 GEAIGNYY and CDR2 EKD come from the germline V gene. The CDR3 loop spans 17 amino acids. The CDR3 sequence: CACVTVGTGGSTGELIF. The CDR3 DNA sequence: TGTGCCTGTGTCACCGTGGGGACTGGGGGATCCACGGGGGAACTCATCTTT.

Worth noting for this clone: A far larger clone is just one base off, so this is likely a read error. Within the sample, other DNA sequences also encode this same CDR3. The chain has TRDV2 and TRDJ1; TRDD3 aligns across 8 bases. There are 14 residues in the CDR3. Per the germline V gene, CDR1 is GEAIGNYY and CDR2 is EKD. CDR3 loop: CACDRLGGTDKLIF. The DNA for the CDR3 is TGTGCCTGTGACCGACTGGGGGGGACCGATAAACTCATCTTC.

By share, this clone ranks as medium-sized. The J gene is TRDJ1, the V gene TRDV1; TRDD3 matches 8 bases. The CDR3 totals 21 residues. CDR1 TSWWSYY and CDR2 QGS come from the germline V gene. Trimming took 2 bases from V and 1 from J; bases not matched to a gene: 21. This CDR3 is CALGEIGAKLGENAGTDKLIF. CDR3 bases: TGTGCTCTTGGGGAAATAGGTGCTAAGCTGGGGGAGAACGCGGGCACCGATAAACTCATCTTT.